This is a list of T cell receptor beta chains from one sample in a study of a mutant IDH1 vaccine in newly diagnosed glioma. Profiled with immunoSEQ multiplex PCR; TCRdb holds only in-frame clones, not every one. The sample yields about 25,000 clones, 60% to 75% seen once. Their antigens are not known. Sequencing used peripheral blood mononuclear cells (PBMCs), obtained from a glioma patient whose treatment included an IDH1 peptide vaccine. These receptors all stem from a man younger than 35 with glioma. Some clones in this sample may be carry-over from other donors' samples. CDR3s include the opening cysteine and the closing phenylalanine or tryptophan. A D gene is named only where the DNA matches it firmly. Size tells how often a clone was seen (once, few, many) or the class of an expanded clone, and some rows leave it out.

d_gene	j_gene	abundance	v_gene	CDR3aa	CDR3nt
NA	TRBJ2-1	once	TRBV4-3	CASSQEVAAFNEQFF	TGCGCCAGCAGCCAAGAAGTGGCAGCGTTTAATGAGCAGTTCTTC
TRBD1	TRBJ1-6	NA	TRBV5-6	CASSSGTAGSPLHF	TGTGCCAGCAGCTCCGGGACAGCTGGTTCACCCCTCCACTTT
NA	TRBJ1-2	NA	TRBV12-5	CASGLDPPGGGPLLF	TGTGCTAGTGGTTTGGACCCCCCGGGAGGGGGACCCCTGCTATTC
NA	TRBJ2-2	few	TRBV18	CASSPASTGELFF	TGTGCCAGCTCACCAGCAAGCACCGGGGAGCTGTTTTTT
TRBD1	TRBJ1-2	NA	TRBV19	CASSTRQGFGLRDGYTF	TGTGCCAGTAGTACCCGACAGGGCTTCGGTTTGAGGGATGGCTACACCTTC
NA	TRBJ1-1	NA	TRBV6-5	CASSYSGGLNTEAFF	TGTGCCAGCAGTTACTCGGGGGGCTTGAACACTGAAGCTTTCTTT
TRBD2	TRBJ2-1	NA	TRBV30	CAWSRRGRYNEQFF	TGTGCCTGGAGTAGGCGGGGGAGATACAATGAGCAGTTCTTC
NA	TRBJ1-2	medium-sized	TRBV25-1	CASTGGILLGYTF	TGTGCCAGCACCGGGGGTATACTTCTTGGCTACACCTTC
NA	TRBJ2-1	once	TRBV4-3	CASSQEGRGSHEQFF	TGCGCCAGCAGCCAAGAGGGGAGAGGGTCACACGAGCAGTTCTTC
NA	TRBJ1-5	NA	TRBV5-6	CASSLVGRPIQPQHF	TGTGCCAGCAGCTTGGTGGGCAGGCCAATTCAGCCCCAGCATTTT
NA	TRBJ1-2	NA	TRBV6-1	CASSVAQINYGYTF	TGTGCCAGCAGTGTGGCACAGATCAACTATGGCTACACCTTC
TRBD1	TRBJ1-1	few	TRBV5-1	CASSLQGGENTEAFF	TGCGCCAGCAGTTTACAGGGGGGCGAGAACACTGAAGCTTTCTTT
TRBD1	TRBJ1-5	NA	TRBV28	CASRPTGVDQPQHF	TGTGCCAGCAGACCCACAGGGGTTGATCAGCCCCAGCATTTT
NA	TRBJ1-2	NA	TRBV11-2	CASSLNRVDYGYTF	TGTGCCAGCAGCTTAAACAGGGTGGACTATGGCTACACCTTC
TRBD2	TRBJ2-1	NA	TRBV19	CASSTLAVRGNEQFF	TGTGCCAGTAGTACACTAGCGGTGAGAGGGAATGAGCAGTTCTTC
NA	TRBJ2-7	NA	TRBV7-2	CASSQFGRIGYEQYF	TGTGCCAGCAGCCAGTTCGGTAGGATAGGATACGAGCAGTACTTC
NA	TRBJ2-5	NA	TRBV7-2	CASSFRIETQYF	TGTGCCAGCAGCTTTCGGATAGAGACCCAGTACTTC
TRBD1	TRBJ2-4	NA	TRBV6-6	CASTYLPGQGRDF	TGTGCCAGCACCTACCTCCCGGGACAGGGTCGGGACTTC
TRBD1	TRBJ1-1	medium-sized	TRBV19	CASSIGTGAEAFF	TGTGCCAGTAGTATTGGTACAGGGGCTGAAGCTTTCTTT
NA	TRBJ1-6	NA	TRBV6-5	CASSYLREQNSPLHF	TGTGCCAGCAGTTACCTCCGGGAGCAGAATTCACCCCTCCACTTT
NA	TRBJ2-7	NA	TRBV7-9	CASSFGSGYYEQYF	TGTGCCAGCAGCTTTGGCTCTGGGTACTACGAGCAGTACTTC
NA	TRBJ1-5	once	TRBV6-5	CASSYSLLQPQHF	TGTGCCAGCAGTTACTCGCTGTTACAGCCCCAGCATTTT
NA	TRBJ2-7	NA	TRBV4-3	CASSQDIGTVTRYEQYF	TGCGCCAGCAGCCAAGATATCGGGACGGTAACTAGGTACGAGCAGTACTTC
NA	TRBJ1-6	medium-sized	TRBV4-1	CASSQGVENSPLHF	TGCGCCAGCAGCCAAGGGGTAGAGAATTCACCCCTCCACTTT
NA	TRBJ1-6	few	TRBV19	CASRRGRNSPLHF	TGTGCCAGTAGAAGGGGCAGAAATTCACCCCTCCACTTT
TRBD1	TRBJ1-2	NA	TRBV30	CAWRTGGEGYTF	TGTGCCTGGAGGACAGGGGGCGAAGGCTACACCTTC
TRBD1	TRBJ2-5	NA	TRBV7-2	CASSRGQGLRETQYF	TGTGCCAGCAGCCGGGGACAGGGGTTAAGGGAGACCCAGTACTTC
TRBD1	TRBJ1-2	NA	TRBV9	CASSVGQGGPDGDGYTF	TGTGCCAGCAGCGTAGGACAGGGAGGCCCGGATGGGGATGGCTACACCTTC
NA	TRBJ1-2	NA	TRBV4-3	CASSQDLGRNYGYTF	TGCGCCAGCAGCCAAGATTTGGGCCGCAACTATGGCTACACCTTC
TRBD2	TRBJ2-1	NA	TRBV18	CASSLRGSYNEQFF	TGTGCCAGCTCACTCCGCGGGAGCTACAATGAGCAGTTCTTC
NA	TRBJ2-7	NA	TRBV6-5	CASRKGRLLYEQYF	TGTGCCAGCAGAAAAGGAAGACTGCTCTACGAGCAGTACTTC
NA	TRBJ1-2	NA	TRBV9	CASKGPAQAFGYTF	TGTGCCAGCAAGGGACCGGCACAGGCTTTTGGCTACACCTTC
NA	TRBJ2-7	once	TRBV5-8	CASSSRDTYYEQYF	TGTGCCAGCAGCTCCCGGGACACCTACTACGAGCAGTACTTC
TRBD1	TRBJ1-5	medium-sized	TRBV7-8	CASSLATVTGQGAKPQHF	TGTGCCAGCAGCTTAGCAACTGTGACGGGGCAGGGGGCAAAGCCCCAGCATTTT
NA	TRBJ1-1	NA	TRBV6-5	CASSYSTELRAFF	TGTGCCAGCAGTTACTCGACGGAACTGAGGGCTTTCTTT
NA	TRBJ1-5	NA	TRBV27	CARPPPSNQPQHF	TGTGCCAGACCTCCCCCTTCAAATCAGCCCCAGCATTTT
NA	TRBJ1-3	NA	TRBV19	CASSIWSSGNTIYF	TGTGCCAGTAGTATCTGGAGCTCTGGAAACACCATATATTTT
NA	TRBJ1-6	once	TRBV18	CASSPNQHENSPLHF	TGTGCCAGCTCACCAAATCAGCACGAAAATTCACCCCTCCACTTT
NA	TRBJ2-7	NA	TRBV19	CASRQGIEQYF	TGTGCCAGTAGGCAGGGCATCGAGCAGTACTTC
NA	TRBJ2-2	once	TRBV6-1	CASTFSESGELFF	TGTGCCAGCACCTTCAGTGAGTCTGGGGAGCTGTTTTTT